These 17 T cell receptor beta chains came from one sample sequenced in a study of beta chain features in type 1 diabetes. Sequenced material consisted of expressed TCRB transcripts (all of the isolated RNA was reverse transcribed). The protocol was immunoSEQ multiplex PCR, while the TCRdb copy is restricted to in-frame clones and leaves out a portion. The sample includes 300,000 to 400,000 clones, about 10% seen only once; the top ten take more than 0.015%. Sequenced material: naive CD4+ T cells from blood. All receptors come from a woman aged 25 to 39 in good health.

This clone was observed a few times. The DNA of the CDR3 is TGTGCCAGCTCACCACGAGCAGGGGTAGATGGCTACACCTTC. The encoded protein is CASSPRAGVDGYTF. This chain uses TRBV18 with TRBJ1-2, with D perhaps matching TRBD1 (6 bases). In germline, CDR1 is KGHSH, CDR2 LQKENI. This CDR3 region has 14 residues. V gave up 1 base and J gave up 6 bases, with 12 bases separating them. Using reference TRBV18 and TRBJ1-2 for the parts outside the CDR3, the full variable domain is NAGVMQNPRHLVRRRGQEARLRCSPMKGHSHVYWYRQLPEEGLKFMVYLQKENIIDESGMPKERFSAEFPKEGPSILRIQQVVRGDSAAYFCASSPRAGVDGYTFGSGTRLTVV.

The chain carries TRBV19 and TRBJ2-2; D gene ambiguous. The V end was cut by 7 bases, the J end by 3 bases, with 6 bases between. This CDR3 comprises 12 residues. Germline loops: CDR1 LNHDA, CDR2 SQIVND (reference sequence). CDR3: CASKKHTGELFF. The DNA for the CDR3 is TGTGCCAGTAAAAAGCACACCGGGGAGCTGTTTTTT.

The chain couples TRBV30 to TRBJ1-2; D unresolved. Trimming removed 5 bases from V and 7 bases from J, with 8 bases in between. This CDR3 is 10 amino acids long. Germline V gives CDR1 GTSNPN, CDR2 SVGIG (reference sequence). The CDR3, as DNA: TGTGCCTGGGGTCCGGGTGGCTACACCTTC. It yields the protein CAWGPGGYTF.

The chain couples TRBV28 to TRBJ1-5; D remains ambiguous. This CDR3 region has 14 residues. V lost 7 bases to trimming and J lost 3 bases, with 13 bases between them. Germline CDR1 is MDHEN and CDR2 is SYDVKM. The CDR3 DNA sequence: TGTGCCAGCACCTCTCCGGGTCTCAATCAGCCCCAGCATTTT. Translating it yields CASTSPGLNQPQHF. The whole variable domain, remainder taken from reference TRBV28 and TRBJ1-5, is DVKVTQSSRYLVKRTGEKVFLECVQDMDHENMFWYRQDPGLGLRLIYFSYDVKMKEKGDIPEGYSVSREKKERFSLILESASTNQTSMYLCASTSPGLNQPQHFGDGTRLSIL.

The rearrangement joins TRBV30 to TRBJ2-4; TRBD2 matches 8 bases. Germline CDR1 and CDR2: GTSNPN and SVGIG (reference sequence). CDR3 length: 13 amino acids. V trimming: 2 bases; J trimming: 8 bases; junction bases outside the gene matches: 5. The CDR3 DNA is TGTGCCTGGAGTCCAACTAGCGGACACATTCAGTACTTC. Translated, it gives CAWSPTSGHIQYF.

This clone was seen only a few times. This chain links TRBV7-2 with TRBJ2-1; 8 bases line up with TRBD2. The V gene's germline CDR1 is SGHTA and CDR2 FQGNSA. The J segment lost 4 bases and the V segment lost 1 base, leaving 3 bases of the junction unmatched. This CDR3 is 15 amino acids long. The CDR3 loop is CASSLGAGGYNEQFF. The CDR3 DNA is TGTGCCAGCAGCTTAGGGGCGGGAGGTTACAATGAGCAGTTCTTC.

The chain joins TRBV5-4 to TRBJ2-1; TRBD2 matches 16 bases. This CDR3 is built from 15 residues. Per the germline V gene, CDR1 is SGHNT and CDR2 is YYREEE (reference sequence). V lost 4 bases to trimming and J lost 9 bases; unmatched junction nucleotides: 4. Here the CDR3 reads CASSQGLAGGGEQFF. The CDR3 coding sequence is TGTGCCAGCAGCCAGGGACTAGCGGGAGGGGGTGAGCAGTTCTTC.

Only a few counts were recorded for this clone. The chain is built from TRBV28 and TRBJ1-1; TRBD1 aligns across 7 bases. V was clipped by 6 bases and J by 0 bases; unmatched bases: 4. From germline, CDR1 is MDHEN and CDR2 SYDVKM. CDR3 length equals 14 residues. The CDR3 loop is CASRTGQMNTEAFF. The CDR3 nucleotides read TGTGCCAGCAGAACGGGACAGATGAACACTGAAGCTTTCTTT.

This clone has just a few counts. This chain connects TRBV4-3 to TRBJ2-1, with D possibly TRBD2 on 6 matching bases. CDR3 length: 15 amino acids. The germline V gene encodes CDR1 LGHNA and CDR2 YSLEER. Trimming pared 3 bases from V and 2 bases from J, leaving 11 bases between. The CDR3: CASSQTGGAYNEQFF. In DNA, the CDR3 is TGCGCCAGCAGCCAGACCGGAGGGGCCTACAATGAGCAGTTCTTC.

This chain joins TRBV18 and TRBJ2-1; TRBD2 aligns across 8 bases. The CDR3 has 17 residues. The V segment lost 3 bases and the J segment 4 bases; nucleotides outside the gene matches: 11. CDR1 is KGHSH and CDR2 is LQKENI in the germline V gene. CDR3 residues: CASSPSTWGTRYNEQFF. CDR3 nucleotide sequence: TGTGCCAGCTCACCGTCGACTTGGGGGACTAGGTACAATGAGCAGTTCTTC.

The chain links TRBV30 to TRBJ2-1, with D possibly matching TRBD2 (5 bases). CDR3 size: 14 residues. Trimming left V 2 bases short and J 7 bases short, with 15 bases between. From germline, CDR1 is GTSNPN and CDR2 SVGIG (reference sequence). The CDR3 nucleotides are TGTGCCTGGAGTAGGTTCGCCCCGGGGAATGAGCAGTTCTTC. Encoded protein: CAWSRFAPGNEQFF.

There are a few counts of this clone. CDR3 nucleotides: TGTGCCAGCAGCCTCCTGACTAGCGGGACCGATACGCAGTATTTT. Amino acid sequence: CASSLLTSGTDTQYF. This chain joins TRBV7-3 and TRBJ2-3; 11 positions agree with TRBD2. Per germline, CDR1 SGHTA and CDR2 FQGTGA. Unmatched junction bases numbered 7, after V lost 5 bases and J lost 6 bases. CDR3 length: 15 amino acids.

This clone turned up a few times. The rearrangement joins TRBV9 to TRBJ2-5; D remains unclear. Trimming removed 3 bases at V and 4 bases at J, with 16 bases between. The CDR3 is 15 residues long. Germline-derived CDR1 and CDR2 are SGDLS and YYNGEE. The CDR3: CASSGGGGSGETQYF. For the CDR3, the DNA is TGTGCCAGCAGCGGCGGCGGCGGTAGTGGAGAGACCCAGTACTTC.

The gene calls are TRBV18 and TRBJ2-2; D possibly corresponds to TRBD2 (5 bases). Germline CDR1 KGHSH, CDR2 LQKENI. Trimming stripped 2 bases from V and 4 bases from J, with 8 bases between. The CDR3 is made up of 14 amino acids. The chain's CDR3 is CASSPNEGTGELFF. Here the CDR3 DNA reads TGTGCCAGCTCACCAAATGAGGGCACCGGGGAGCTGTTTTTT. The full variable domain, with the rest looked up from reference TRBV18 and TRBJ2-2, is NAGVMQNPRHLVRRRGQEARLRCSPMKGHSHVYWYRQLPEEGLKFMVYLQKENIIDESGMPKERFSAEFPKEGPSILRIQQVVRGDSAAYFCASSPNEGTGELFFGEGSRLTVL.

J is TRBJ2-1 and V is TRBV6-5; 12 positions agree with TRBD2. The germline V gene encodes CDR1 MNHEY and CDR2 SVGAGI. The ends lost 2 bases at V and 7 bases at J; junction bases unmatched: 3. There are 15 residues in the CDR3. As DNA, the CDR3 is TGTGCCAGCAGTTACGGACTAGCGGGGCAGAATGAGCAGTTCTTC. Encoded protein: CASSYGLAGQNEQFF.

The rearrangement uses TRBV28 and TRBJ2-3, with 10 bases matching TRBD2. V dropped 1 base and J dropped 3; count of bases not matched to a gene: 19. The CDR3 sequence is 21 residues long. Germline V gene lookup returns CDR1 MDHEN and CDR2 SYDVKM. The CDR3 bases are TGTGCCAGCAGTTTATTCCTTCACAAACCTAGCGGGAGTGGGATGACAGATACGCAGTATTTT. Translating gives CASSLFLHKPSGSGMTDTQYF. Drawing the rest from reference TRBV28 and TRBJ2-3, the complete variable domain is DVKVTQSSRYLVKRTGEKVFLECVQDMDHENMFWYRQDPGLGLRLIYFSYDVKMKEKGDIPEGYSVSREKKERFSLILESASTNQTSMYLCASSLFLHKPSGSGMTDTQYFGPGTRLTVL.

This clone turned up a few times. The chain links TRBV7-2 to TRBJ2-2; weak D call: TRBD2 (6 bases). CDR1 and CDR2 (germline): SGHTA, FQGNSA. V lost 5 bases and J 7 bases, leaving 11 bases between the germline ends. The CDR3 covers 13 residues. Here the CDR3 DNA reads TGTGCCAGCAGCCCCCGACTAGGCGGGGAGCTGTTTTTT. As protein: CASSPRLGGELFF.